This TCR beta chain was identified in a study of cytomegalovirus exposure and HLA in healthy donors (dated by TCRdb to 2017 to 2019). With respect to the entire study: An earlier analysis of some 600 of the donors reported 276 Gb of sequence data and 95 million to 140 million unique TCR beta sequences obtained from about 179 million T cells. An earlier analysis of more than 450 of the donors used high-throughput TCR beta sequencing to judge whether each TCR beta V gene segment behaved as functional or pseudogenic. Typing coverage varied by locus: about 620-630 donors for A, B, C, DRB1 and DQB1; approximately 520 for DQA1; more than 600 for DPA1; roughly 450 for DPB1. In the later analysis, no new phenotypic data were used to find candidate immune exposures; instead, reliance was placed on TCR beta sequences and their occurrence across donors. Donor age, sex, ethnicity and CMV serostatus were compiled together with the repertoire data. The study aimed to test whether signatures of past pathogen exposure could be identified by cataloging public T cell receptors. Along with the 666-subject first cohort, a separate validation cohort of 120 different subjects was used. Of the roughly 400 genotyped donors, around 81% fell in the genetic ancestry cluster associated with self-reported Caucasian donors. To predict cytomegalovirus infection status, the study combined high-throughput TCR immunosequencing, statistical association of individual TCRs with disease status, and machine learning. In a later analysis, previously published TCR beta repertoires from about 670 donors were re-analyzed and high-resolution HLA genotyping was added so that TCR occurrence patterns could be studied. In a later genetic analysis, genome-wide SNP genotypes for about three fifths of the roughly 670 donors were used, and that subset was treated as a discovery cohort. Every discovery cohort repertoire had been produced on one sequencing platform. Roughly 300 gigabases of sequencing data and about 92 million unique TCR sequences made up an early release that covered 500 to 700 HLA-typed donors. HLA typing covered class I and class II loci at four-digit resolution. Across 398 genotyped donors of the cohort, an average of roughly 250,000 unique TCR beta nucleotide sequences per donor were sequenced, and roughly a sixth of those sequences were non-productive. The study used immunosequencing to profile the T cell repertoires of approximately 630 subjects and linked those repertoires to cytomegalovirus serostatus. Because of strong linkage in the cohort, roughly 5 DR-DQ haplotypes were treated as single units for association and clustering. General study outcomes and caveats: The classifier was reported to diagnose cytomegalovirus status with high specificity and sensitivity in both the original cohort and the validation cohort. The authors suggested that the approach could potentially be generalized to other disease states and immunological phenotypes. At a false discovery rate of 0.05, a later analysis linked 16,951 TCR beta sequences to specific HLA alleles. Presence/absence analyses assumed roughly uniform sequencing depth across donors, an assumption that may not hold. In a later analysis, most CMV-associated TCR beta chains were found to appear HLA-restricted, with HLA associations seemingly driven largely by CMV exposure. Over 15 rarely observed V segments, including chromosome 9 orphons, were excluded from the earlier analysis of some 590 of the donors because counts were too low. Strong co-occurrence of HLA alleles, especially DR and DQ, made assigning TCR associations to individual alleles difficult. Broadly in line with IMGT annotations, most TCR beta V segments showed up in productive rearrangements about 90% or about 30% of the time in an earlier analysis of several hundred of the donors. A further reported finding was that TCR beta sequences accurately predicted the HLA-A and HLA-B alleles for most subjects in the first cohort. Correlated functional status among segregating V segments might be attributable to linkage disequilibrium, but an unknown experimental factor could not be ruled out. Because the 87-base-pair reads could not distinguish some IMGT-functional V segments, including TRBV6-2 and TRBV6-3, those segments were excluded. Compared with equally common non-associated chains, HLA-associated TCR beta chains in a later analysis were more clonally expanded and had lower generation probabilities. A group of highly shared sequence variants was considered likely to be a technical artifact of the sequencing pipeline. The cohort was sequenced for TCR beta chains only, and without alpha or paired-chain data the features that could be detected were limited. In vitro tests confirmed that a few of the cytomegalovirus-associated TCR beta chains recognize cytomegalovirus antigens. Compared with the approximately 670-donor mean, donors in an Asian-associated ancestry cluster had fewer N-insertions in productive TCRs, according to a later genetic analysis. In a later analysis, TCR association rates were found to vary across HLA loci, with the most associated TCRs seen for DRB1 alleles and the fewest for HLA-C alleles. HLA typing was unavailable for some donors at each locus, so association tests used only the typed subset. V-gene and J-gene trimming of TCR beta chains was associated with a missense DCLRE1C variant in a later genetic analysis, and the association was replicated in an independent cohort. While some public TCRs were present in many individuals, most TCR sequences turned up only very rarely across donors. A total of 150 to 200 TCR beta chains were listed by the study as associated with cytomegalovirus. In a later analysis, several top co-occurrence clusters were reported to appear linked to parvovirus B19, influenza, CMV and Epstein-Barr virus. The only immune exposure information available for the cohort was CMV serostatus.

About this clone: Its antigen is not yet known. No quality values exist for individual bases; no much larger clone is one base distant.

The cohort comprised 710 or so healthy bone marrow donors. All cohort members were sampled while nominally healthy, although unrecorded immune exposures were likely present. The donor tested CMV seronegative, placing the donor among the approximately 400 seronegative members of the cohort. A peripheral blood sample was provided by each donor, and peripheral blood mononuclear cells were used for TCR beta sequencing. Genomic DNA was extracted from the blood cell samples with the Qiagen DNeasy Blood Extraction Kit. As encoded in the germline V gene (reference sequence), CDR1 is SEHNR while CDR2 is FQNEAQ. Spanning cysteine to phenylalanine, the CDR3 consists of 16 amino acids. Only CDR3 DNA remains: 48 bases, in frame from the first base. Ends trimmed: V by 5 bases, J by 4 bases; bases unmatched to a gene: 11. The library was produced with the immunoSEQ multiplex PCR assay. For the multiplex PCR, a mixture combining 60 forward primers for TCR Vbeta segments and 13 reverse primers for TCR Jbeta segments was used. Amplification of the CDR3 region of rearranged TCR beta genes was performed with a multiplex PCR assay on genomic DNA. Amplified TCR beta libraries were sequenced as 87-base-pair reads on the Illumina HiSeq System. The paper's data handling went like this. In a later analysis, some 80 million unique TCR beta chains were counted across the 666 repertoires, and roughly 9.9 million of these chains were shared by at least two donors. Raw reads were error-corrected and collapsed into unique sequences by a nearest-neighbor algorithm in which closely related sequences were merged to remove PCR and sequencing errors. V, D and J gene segments were assigned by aligning CDR3 sequences to IMGT reference sequences. For a sequence to be retained, a match of at least six nucleotides was required to both a V gene segment and a J gene segment. Rearrangements were classified as productive when the CDR3 lacked stop codons and remained in frame with V and J, and all other rearrangements were classified as non-productive. Following IMGT convention, CDR3 was defined as the stretch from the second conserved V-encoded cysteine up to the conserved J-encoded phenylalanine. The earlier analysis of fewer than 750 of the donors excluded sequences that lacked an unambiguous match to a single V gene segment. An earlier analysis of several hundred of the donors called V segments functional above 56.7% productive rearrangements and segregating when the between-donor standard deviation exceeded 5%. A statistical classification framework was built for diagnosing cytomegalovirus status from the catalog of TCR beta chain sequences. V and J gene assignment, in a later analysis, came from comparing TCR nucleotide sequences with IMGT/GENE-DB human TR gene sequences. The TCRdist pipeline was used in a later analysis to assign CDR3 sequences and most-parsimonious VDJ recombination scenarios. A later analysis defined each TCR beta chain by its CDR3 amino acid sequence plus V-gene family, and excluded reads lacking a unique V-gene family. In a later analysis, around 600 highly shared, low-generation-probability nucleotide sequences were removed to address suspected cross-contamination and a sequencing artifact. In a later analysis, a clonal expansion index was calculated for each public chain from normalized within-repertoire ranks of inferred template counts. A later analysis computed generation probabilities with a VDJ recombination model fitted to out-of-frame rearrangements, and checked the results against IGoR. A later analysis scored TCR-TCR, TCR-HLA and TCR-CMV co-occurrence with hypergeometric tests, applying a repertoire-size bias correction to TCR pairs. A later analysis estimated false discovery rates by permuting HLA or CMV assignments 20 times. A later analysis grouped co-occurring TCRs with DBSCAN, adding TCRdist sequence similarity when clustering within HLA-allele-positive subsets. Repertoires with fewer than 30,000 or more than 120,000 public chains, plus five repertoires with anomalous nucleotide sharing, were excluded from co-occurrence clustering. TCRdb carries this immuneACCESS record with in-frame sequences only. Its versions omit some clonotypes, under half of them owing to an unresolved V gene in the studies checked, with the rest unexplained. V and J calls and clone size are copied from that table; D and trimming were computed from the DNA. The sample table records around 200,000 clones; 82% of these occur just once. The top ten clonotypes cover about 0.84% of the sample.

What was sequenced was PBMCs. The receptor was derived from a woman in her late teens or twenties in good health and CMV-seronegative. This sequence uses TRBV7-9 and TRBJ2-1; TRBD1 aligns with 7 central bases. The sequence in DNA is TGTGCCAGCAGCCCGGTAGAGGGGGCAAGTTACAATGAGCAGTTCTTC. It translates to CASSPVEGASYNEQFF.